The 26 T cell receptor beta chains below all came from one sample that was sequenced in a study of response to subunit inactivated influenza vaccine. Each CDR3 protein gets one entry after TCRdb re-called the RT-PCR reads with MiXCR. The table includes roughly 650,000 distinct CDR3 sequences, less than 15% detected once. The starting material was PBMCs from blood, obtained around 14 days before vaccination. The receptor source for this set is a man in his fifties who received an inactivated influenza vaccine.

The chain has TRBV10-3 and TRBJ2-1; 13 positions match TRBD2. The V gene's germline CDR1 is ENHRY and CDR2 SYGVKD. The CDR3 covers 17 residues. V was clipped by 2 bases and J by 7 bases; unmatched bases: 8. The CDR3 spells CAISETQTSGGANEQFF. The CDR3 nucleotides are TGTGCCATCAGTGAGACGCAAACTAGCGGGGGGGCGAATGAGCAGTTCTTC.

This clonotype occurred a few times. V usage is TRBV11-2 and J usage is TRBJ2-3; 9 bases agree with TRBD2. With 4 bases clipped from V and 3 bases from J, the junction kept 17 bases outside the gene matches. Germline CDR1 reads SGHAT; CDR2 reads FQNNGV. There are 19 residues in the CDR3. The CDR3 reads CASSSPGGLARTTTDTQYF. The DNA for the CDR3 is TGTGCCAGCAGCTCACCGGGAGGACTAGCGAGAACGACTACAGATACGCAGTATTTT.

This clonotype was detected ten times or more. The CDR3 protein is CASSPKGGEGAYNEQFF. The CDR3 nucleotides read TGTGCCAGCTCACCTAAGGGCGGGGAAGGGGCCTACAATGAGCAGTTCTTC. This sequence joins TRBV18 and TRBJ2-1; D is possibly TRBD2 (6 bases). The germline V gene has CDR1 KGHSH and CDR2 LQKENI. The V end lost 3 bases, the J end lost 2 bases, and 17 bases lay between the germline ends. This CDR3 has 17 amino acids.

This clonotype appeared a few times. The chain has TRBV7-8 and TRBJ2-1; the match to TRBD2 covers 14 bases. The V segment lost 1 base and the J segment 1 base; nucleotides outside the gene matches: 9. Germline CDR1 is SGHVS and CDR2 is FQNEAQ. This CDR3 is built from 20 residues. In DNA, the CDR3 is TGTGCCAGCAGCTTAGTGTTGACTAGCGGGGGGGCCTCTTCCTACAATGAGCAGTTCTTC. This gives the protein CASSLVLTSGGASSYNEQFF.

The chain combines TRBV7-2 with TRBJ2-7; 8 bases fit TRBD2. Germline CDR1 is SGHTA and CDR2 is FQGNSA. The CDR3 totals 16 residues. Losses at the gene ends were 3 bases for V and 7 bases for J; bases not matched to a gene: 14. The CDR3 loop reads CASSFNGGGRGAEQYF. The CDR3 DNA reads TGTGCCAGCAGCTTTAACGGGGGGGGTCGCGGAGCAGAGCAGTACTTC.

The V and J genes are TRBV29-1 and TRBJ1-1, with D hard to call. Per the germline V gene, CDR1 is SQVTM and CDR2 is ANQGSEA. The CDR3 runs to 14 residues. Trimming took 2 bases from V and 1 from J, leaving 11 bases between them. CDR3 coding DNA: TGCAGCGTTGAATTTGTAGGGCAGAACACTGAAGCTTTCTTT. Amino acids: CSVEFVGQNTEAFF.

A note on this clonotype: It is unclear where the CDR3 begins or ends on the DNA, so no DNA is shown, and the CDR3 is as TCRdb lists it. The chain links TRBV28 to TRBJ1-1; the D call TRBD1 from the table was never checked on the DNA. With termini counted, the CDR3 has 16 amino acids. The V gene's germline CDR1 is MDHEN and CDR2 SYDVKM. The CDR3 here is CASSSSGQGLNTEAFF.

A few counts support this clonotype. This chain connects TRBV6-2 or TRBV6-3 to TRBJ1-1; TRBD1 might be the D (6 bases). The germline V gene encodes CDR1 MNHEY and CDR2 SVGEGT. CDR3 length equals 14 residues. With 4 bases removed from V and 1 base from J, the gap between germline ends came to 10 bases. CDR3 in DNA: TGTGCCAGCAGTTCGGACAGTTCGAACACTGAAGCTTTCTTT. Protein: CASSSDSSNTEAFF.

V usage is TRBV27 and J usage is TRBJ2-7; 7 nucleotides agree with TRBD1. The CDR3 is 13 residues long. V lost 6 bases to trimming and J lost 3 bases; unmatched junction nucleotides: 5. Germline CDR1 and CDR2: MNHEY and SMNVEV (reference sequence). CDR3 loop: CASRKSGGYEQYF. The DNA of the CDR3 is TGTGCCAGCAGAAAATCAGGGGGCTACGAGCAGTACTTC.

The chain is built from TRBV12-3 or TRBV12-4 and TRBJ2-6, with D possibly called TRBD1 or TRBD2 (6 bases each). This CDR3 region has 18 residues. The V gene lost 6 bases and the J gene lost 0 bases, with 18 bases spanning the gap. The CDR3 region is CASRPWGAGISGANVLTF. CDR3 in DNA: TGTGCCAGCAGACCTTGGGGGGCGGGTATCTCTGGGGCCAACGTCCTGACTTTC.

The rearrangement links TRBV29-1 to TRBJ2-1, with 7 bases aligning to TRBD2. In germline, CDR1 is SQVTM, CDR2 ANQGSEA. The trim removed 2 bases at V and 6 bases at J, leaving 4 bases unmatched. The CDR3 covers 13 residues. The CDR3 sequence: CSVEPGTTNEQFF. The DNA for the CDR3 is TGCAGCGTTGAACCGGGGACTACCAATGAGCAGTTCTTC.

This clonotype has a count of ten or more. This CDR3 reads CASSFTTSGAGELFF. CDR3 sequence (DNA): TGTGCCAGCAGCTTCACGACTAGCGGTGCCGGGGAGCTGTTTTTT. The chain employs TRBV7-2 and TRBJ2-2, with 9 bases lining up with TRBD2. The CDR3 length is 15 residues. CDR1 is SGHTA and CDR2 is FQGNSA in the germline V gene. After removal of 3 bases from V and 6 bases from J, the junction contained 5 bases not matched to a gene.

The chain carries TRBV6-1 and TRBJ2-6; 11 bases are shared with TRBD1. Losses at the gene ends were 0 bases for V and 1 base for J; bases not matched to a gene: 2. CDR3 length equals 18 residues. Looked up from germline, CDR1 is MNHNS and CDR2 is SASEGT. The CDR3 nucleotides are TGTGCCAGCAGTGAAGCGGGACAGGGGGTTTCTGGGGCCAACGTCCTGACTTTC. This codes for CASSEAGQGVSGANVLTF.

The chain combines TRBV6-5 with TRBJ1-4; a weak D match, TRBD1 (5 bases). Looked up from germline, CDR1 is MNHEY and CDR2 is SVGAGI. The CDR3 has 15 amino acids. V gave up 2 bases and J gave up 8 bases, with 15 bases separating them. As DNA, the CDR3 is TGTGCCAGCAGTTACGAGGGGCTCGAAAGCGAAAAACTGTTTTTT. Protein: CASSYEGLESEKLFF.

Here the CDR3 DNA reads TGTGCCAGCAGCCAAGGGACTAGCGGGAGGGTTTTCTTC. Translated: CASSQGTSGRVFF. The chain carries TRBV7-2 and TRBJ2-1, with 16 bases identical to TRBD2. The germline V gene encodes CDR1 SGHTA and CDR2 FQGNSA. This CDR3 comprises 13 residues. The V segment lost 5 bases and the J segment 16 bases; nucleotides outside the gene matches: 5.

The chain links TRBV7-6 to TRBJ1-1, with TRBD1 identical over 9 bases. Trimming took 1 base from V and 1 from J; bases not matched to a gene: 1. The CDR3 consists of 15 residues. Germline loops: CDR1 SGHVS, CDR2 FNYEAQ. The CDR3 DNA is TGTGCCAGCAGCTTAGAGGACAGGGGGAACACTGAAGCTTTCTTT. It encodes CASSLEDRGNTEAFF.

The genes are TRBV20-1 and TRBJ2-7; weak D call: TRBD1 (6 bases). V was trimmed by 1 base and J by 2 bases, leaving 12 bases between them. Germline CDR1 reads DFQATT; CDR2 reads SNEGSKA (reference sequence). The CDR3 spans 14 residues. The CDR3 DNA is TGCAGTGCTAGAGTTTTCAGGGGTACCTACGAGCAGTACTTC. It specifies CSARVFRGTYEQYF.

This clonotype was observed a few times. The CDR3 here is CASSDNMGLAEAFF. CDR3 in DNA: TGTGCCAGCAGCGACAATATGGGTTTGGCTGAAGCTTTCTTT. The chain couples TRBV7-9 to TRBJ1-1, with D hard to call. The germline V gene has CDR1 SEHNR and CDR2 FQNEAQ (reference sequence). CDR3 length: 14 amino acids. Trimming shortened V by 5 bases and J by 6 bases, and 16 bases separated the two germline ends.

This clonotype was seen a handful of times. The V call is TRBV7-2, the J call TRBJ1-1; D is unclear. V gave up 1 base and J gave up 6 bases, with 9 bases separating them. CDR1 SGHTA and CDR2 FQGNSA come from the germline V gene. This CDR3 contains 13 residues. The CDR3 bases are TGTGCCAGCAGCTTAGAACCTCGGGCTGAAGCTTTCTTT. This sequence encodes CASSLEPRAEAFF.

The genes are TRBV25-1 and TRBJ2-5; 7 positions agree with TRBD1. The CDR3 is 16 residues long. Per the germline V gene, CDR1 is MGHDK and CDR2 is SYGVNS. With 5 bases clipped from V and 1 base from J, the junction kept 10 bases outside the gene matches. DNA of the CDR3: TGTGCCAGCAGTTTGACCCTGGGACAGATCCAAGAGACCCAGTACTTC. Translating it yields CASSLTLGQIQETQYF. The full variable domain, in which reference TRBV25-1 and TRBJ2-5 provide the parts outside the CDR3, is EADIYQTPRYLVIGTGKKITLECSQTMGHDKMYWYQQDPGMELHLIHYSYGVNSTEKGDLSSESTVSRIRTEHFPLTLESARPSHTSQYLCASSLTLGQIQETQYFGPGTRLLVL.

The rearrangement joins TRBV20-1 to TRBJ2-7; D possibly corresponds to TRBD2 (6 bases). V dropped 6 bases and J dropped 2 bases, with 14 bases sitting between them. Per the germline V gene, CDR1 is DFQATT and CDR2 is SNEGSKA (reference sequence). This CDR3 has 13 amino acids. The CDR3 nucleotides are TGCAGTGCCAGACGCGGGATCACCTACGAGCAGTACTTC. It specifies CSARRGITYEQYF.

This chain links TRBV2 with TRBJ2-2; 8 nucleotides align to TRBD2. CDR3 size: 14 residues. Losses at the gene ends were 6 bases for V and 6 bases for J; bases not matched to a gene: 6. Germline assignment: CDR1 SNHLY and CDR2 FYNNEI. This CDR3 is CASRSGSGAGELFF. In DNA form, the CDR3 reads TGTGCCAGCAGGAGCGGGAGTGGCGCCGGGGAGCTGTTTTTT. The variable domain in full, completed from reference TRBV2 and TRBJ2-2, reads EPEVTQTPSHQVTQMGQEVILRCVPISNHLYFYWYRQILGQKVEFLVSFYNNEISEKSEIFDDQFSVERPDGSNFTLKIRSTKLEDSAMYFCASRSGSGAGELFFGEGSRLTVL.

This sequence joins TRBV5-1 and TRBJ2-1; D unresolved. Trimming left V 2 bases short and J 10 bases short, with 10 bases between. This CDR3 region has 12 residues. Germline-derived CDR1 and CDR2 are SGHRS and YFSETQ. The CDR3 protein is CASSFRPAEQFF. As DNA, the CDR3 is TGCGCCAGCAGCTTCCGGCCGGCCGAGCAGTTCTTC.

The chain joins TRBV15 to TRBJ1-5; D not certain. The CDR3 contains 13 residues. The germline CDR1 and CDR2 sequences are LNHNV and YYDKDF (reference sequence). Trimming cost V 2 bases and J 4 bases, with 6 bases left between them. This CDR3 reads CATSRSRNQPQHF. As DNA, the CDR3 is TGTGCCACCAGCAGATCCCGTAATCAGCCCCAGCATTTT.

This clonotype appeared many times. This rearrangement joins TRBV28 to TRBJ2-3; the match to TRBD2 covers 12 bases. V dropped 2 bases and J dropped 5; count of bases not matched to a gene: 5. There are 16 residues in the CDR3. Germline-derived CDR1 and CDR2 are MDHEN and SYDVKM. CDR3 sequence reads: CASSLAGLAGRDTQYF. CDR3 sequence (DNA): TGTGCCAGCAGTTTAGCTGGACTAGCGGGGAGAGATACGCAGTATTTT.

The rearrangement joins TRBV27 to TRBJ2-7; maybe TRBD2 (5 bases). V dropped 6 bases and J dropped 2 bases, with 11 bases sitting between them. This CDR3 is built from 13 residues. Per the germline V gene, CDR1 is MNHEY and CDR2 is SMNVEV (reference sequence). The CDR3 reads CASSYGMTYEQYF. The CDR3 bases are TGTGCCAGCAGCTACGGGATGACCTACGAGCAGTACTTC.